This TCR beta chain stems from a study of shared clonotypes between healthy human individuals. Study at large: Each donor had three CD4 naive, three CD4 memory, two CD8 naive and one CD8 memory plate.

About this clone itself: The antigen remains unidentified.

V was cut by 0 bases and J by 11 bases, with 12 bases left in between. The CDR3 consists of 12 residues. Per germline, CDR1 SGHDT and CDR2 YYEEEE. Points from the study as a whole: Sorted-subset sequencing, rarefaction showed, was incomplete despite large depth. Donor scarcity curtailed the genetic and exposure-history diversity represented herein.

Repertoires were generated with immunoSEQ multiplex PCR, while TCRdb's copy carries only in-frame clones and drops some. The table records 2,500,000 or so clones, more than 90% of them present only once. The chain links TRBV5-6 to TRBJ2-7, with unresolved D. This receptor was obtained from a man between 18 and 29 years old in good health. The specimen sequenced was naive CD4+ T cells sorted from blood. Documented subset: CD45RA+ positively selected. The CDR3 loop is CASSLGQAPEYF. The CDR3 coding sequence is TGTGCCAGCAGCTTGGGGCAGGCTCCAGAGTACTTC.